The 6 T cell receptor beta chains below all came from one sample that was sequenced in a study of technical replicates of blood from several donors (dated by TCRdb to about 2017). To prepare the library, the immunoSEQ multiplex PCR assay was applied. What TCRdb holds here is the immuneACCESS table cut down to in-frame rearrangements. Part of the clones is not present; checked against another copy, under half of the missing clones reflect an unresolved V gene, and the others are unexplained. The sample profile shows approximately 88,000 clones; over 90% of them were found once. The top ten hold about 0.23% of the sample. The material sequenced was T cells isolated from PBMCs. These receptors were collected from a human donor in good health.

This sequence joins TRBV9 and TRBJ2-7; 7 positions match TRBD1. Trimming took 5 bases from V and 0 from J; bases not matched to a gene: 11. CDR3 length equals 16 residues. CDR1 and CDR2 (germline): SGDLS, YYNGEE. The CDR3 here is CASSPRGTGASYEQYF. Here the CDR3 DNA reads TGTGCCAGCAGTCCTCGTGGCACAGGGGCCTCCTACGAGCAGTACTTC.

This clone was counted a few times. This chain links TRBV19 with TRBJ1-4; TRBD1 is a possible D gene (6 bases). V was cut by 5 bases and J by 0 bases, with 7 bases left in between. From germline, CDR1 is LNHDA and CDR2 SQIVND (reference sequence). The CDR3 has 14 residues. The CDR3 reads CASSYRATNEKLFF. The CDR3 nucleotides are TGTGCCAGTAGTTACAGGGCAACTAATGAAAAACTGTTTTTT.

The V gene is TRBV14, the J gene TRBJ1-2; TRBD1 is a possible D gene (5 bases). CDR1 is SGHDN, CDR2 FVKESK, per germline. The V end lost 0 bases, the J end lost 7 bases, and 18 bases lay between the germline ends. The CDR3 extends over 16 amino acids. CDR3 in amino acids: CASSQDQSGVSGGYTF. The CDR3, as DNA: TGTGCCAGCAGCCAAGACCAATCGGGGGTCAGCGGTGGCTACACCTTC.

The chain is built from TRBV2 and TRBJ2-2, with 8 bases identical to TRBD1. CDR1 SNHLY and CDR2 FYNNEI come from the germline V gene. V shed 6 bases, J shed 7 bases, and the junction held 13 bases outside the gene matches. The CDR3 spans 16 residues. CDR3 coding DNA: TGTGCCAGCAGCAAGCGAATGGACAGGGCTCTCGGGGAGCTGTTTTTT. It codes for CASSKRMDRALGELFF.

The chain joins TRBV12-5 to TRBJ2-3, with 7 bases that match TRBD1. Germline trimming cut 0 bases from V and 4 bases from J; bases unmatched to any gene: 4. The CDR3 spans 15 residues. Germline values: CDR1 LGHNT, CDR2 FRNRAP. For the CDR3, the DNA is TGTGCTAGTGGTTTGGTGACAGGGATATCAGATACGCAGTATTTT. Translated, it gives CASGLVTGISDTQYF.

This chain joins TRBV5-1 and TRBJ2-7; 7 bases fit TRBD2. This CDR3 has 13 amino acids. With V trimmed by 4 bases and J by 2 bases, 3 bases remained unmatched. Looked up from germline, CDR1 is SGHRS and CDR2 is YFSETQ. The CDR3 DNA reads as TGCGCCAGCAGCGCTGGGGGGGCCTACGAGCAGTACTTC. It yields the protein CASSAGGAYEQYF.